This TCR beta chain comes out of a study of blood T cell repertoires in COVID-19. Across the study: Spain, Italy and the United States supplied samples that represented acute and convalescent COVID-19. Nucleic acid was either cDNA or gDNA, and it came from T cells, B-cell-depleted T cells, or PBMCs.

The V gene's germline CDR1 is SGHRS and CDR2 YFSETQ. CDR3 size: 18 residues. V lost 0 bases and J 0 bases, leaving 15 bases between the germline ends. As processed by the authors: Amplified reference gene primers provided the basis for estimating nucleated cell counts. The assay was immunoSEQ multiplex PCR, and TCRdb's table has in-frame clones only and misses some. For V, J and clone size, that table is used; D and trimming come from the DNA. The data contain 200,000 or so clones, 70% to 85% of them singletons. The chain carries TRBV5-1 and TRBJ1-4, with D hard to call. The sample was peripheral blood. The origin of this receptor is a woman aged 25 to 39 with acute or convalescent COVID-19. Here the CDR3 DNA reads TGCGCCAGCAGCTTGGGTTTGGAGGCTAGGACAACTAATGAAAAACTGTTTTTT. Translated, it gives CASSLGLEARTTNEKLFF.